The TCR beta chain under discussion was sequenced for a study of patients and donors after allogeneic stem cell transplantation. TCRdb fed the RT-PCR reads into MiXCR, producing one record per CDR3 protein. This sample has about 960,000 distinct CDR3 sequences, with roughly 18% found just once. The CDR3 contains 18 residues. The ends lost 0 bases at V and 9 bases at J; junction bases unmatched: 12. Germline-derived CDR1 and CDR2 are SGDLS and YYNGEE. This clonotype was seen a handful of times. The sample taken for sequencing was blood, either unsorted or a sorted T cell fraction (not recorded which). This sequence was found in a human donor who was either an allogeneic HSCT recipient or a stem cell or donor lymphocyte infusion donor (not recorded which). It is not recorded whose cells these are; they may come from a transplant donor. The chain recombines TRBV9 with TRBJ2-2; TRBD2 matches at 12 bases. The CDR3 DNA is TGTGCCAGCAGCGTAGCTACTAGCGGGGGGCCCGAGAGCAGGGAGCTGTTTTTT. Its protein product is CASSVATSGGPESRELFF.